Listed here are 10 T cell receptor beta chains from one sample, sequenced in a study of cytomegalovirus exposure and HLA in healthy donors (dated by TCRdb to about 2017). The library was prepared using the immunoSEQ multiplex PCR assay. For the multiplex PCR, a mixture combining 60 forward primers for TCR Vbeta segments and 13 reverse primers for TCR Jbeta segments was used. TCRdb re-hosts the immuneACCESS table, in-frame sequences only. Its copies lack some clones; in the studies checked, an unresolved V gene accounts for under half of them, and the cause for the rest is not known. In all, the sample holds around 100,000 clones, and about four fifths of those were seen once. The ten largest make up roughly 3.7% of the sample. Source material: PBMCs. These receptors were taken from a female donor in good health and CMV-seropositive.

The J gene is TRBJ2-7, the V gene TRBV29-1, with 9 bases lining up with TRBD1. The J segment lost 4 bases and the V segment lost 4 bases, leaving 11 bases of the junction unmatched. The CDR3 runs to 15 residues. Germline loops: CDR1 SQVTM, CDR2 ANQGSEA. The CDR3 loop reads CSVASGTGQYYEQYF. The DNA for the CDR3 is TGCAGCGTTGCCTCCGGGACAGGGCAGTATTACGAGCAGTACTTC.

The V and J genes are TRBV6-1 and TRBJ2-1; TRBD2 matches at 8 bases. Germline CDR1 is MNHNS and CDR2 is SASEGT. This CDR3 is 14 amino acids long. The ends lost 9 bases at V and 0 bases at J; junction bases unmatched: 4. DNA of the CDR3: TGTGCCAGTCGGGAGGGCCCCTCCTACAATGAGCAGTTCTTC. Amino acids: CASREGPSYNEQFF.

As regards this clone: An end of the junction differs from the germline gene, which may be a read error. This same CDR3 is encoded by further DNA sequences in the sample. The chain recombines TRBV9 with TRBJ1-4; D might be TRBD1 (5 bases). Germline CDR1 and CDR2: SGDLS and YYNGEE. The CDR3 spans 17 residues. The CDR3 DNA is TGTGCTAGCAGCCGTTCCCCCTCGACAGCCTCTAATGAAAAACTGTTTTTT. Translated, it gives CASSRSPSTASNEKLFF.

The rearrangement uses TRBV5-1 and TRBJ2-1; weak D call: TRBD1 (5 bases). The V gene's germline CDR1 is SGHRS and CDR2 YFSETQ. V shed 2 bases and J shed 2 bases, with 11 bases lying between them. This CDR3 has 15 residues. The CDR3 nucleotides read TGCGCCAGCAGCTTAGGGCAGGGCCCCTACAATGAGCAGTTCTTC. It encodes CASSLGQGPYNEQFF.

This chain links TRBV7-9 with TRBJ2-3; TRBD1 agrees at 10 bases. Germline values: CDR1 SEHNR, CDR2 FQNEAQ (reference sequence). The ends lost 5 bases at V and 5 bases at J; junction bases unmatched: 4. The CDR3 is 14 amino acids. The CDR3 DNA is TGTGCCAGCAGCCTCCGGACAGGGGGAGATACGCAGTATTTT. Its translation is CASSLRTGGDTQYF.

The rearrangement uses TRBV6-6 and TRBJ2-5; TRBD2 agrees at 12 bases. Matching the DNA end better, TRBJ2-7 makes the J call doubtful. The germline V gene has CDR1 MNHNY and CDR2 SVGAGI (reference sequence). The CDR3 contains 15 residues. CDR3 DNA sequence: TGTGCCAGCAGTCCGGGACTAGCGGGCGTCCACGAGCAGTACTTC. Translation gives CASSPGLAGVHEQYF.

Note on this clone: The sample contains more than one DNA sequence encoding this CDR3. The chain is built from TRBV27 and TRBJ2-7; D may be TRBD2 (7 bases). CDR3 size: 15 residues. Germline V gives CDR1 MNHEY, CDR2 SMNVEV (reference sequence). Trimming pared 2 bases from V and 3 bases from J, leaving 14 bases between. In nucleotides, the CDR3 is TGTGCCAGCAGTTTACTGGCGGGGGCTCGCTACGAGCAGTACTTC. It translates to CASSLLAGARYEQYF.

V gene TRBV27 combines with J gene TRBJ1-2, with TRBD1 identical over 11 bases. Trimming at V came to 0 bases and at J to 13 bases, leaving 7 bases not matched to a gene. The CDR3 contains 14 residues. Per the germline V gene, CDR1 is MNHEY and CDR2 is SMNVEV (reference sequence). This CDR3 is CASSLSGTGGGRTF. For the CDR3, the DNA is TGTGCCAGCAGTTTATCTGGGACAGGGGGTGGTCGCACCTTC.

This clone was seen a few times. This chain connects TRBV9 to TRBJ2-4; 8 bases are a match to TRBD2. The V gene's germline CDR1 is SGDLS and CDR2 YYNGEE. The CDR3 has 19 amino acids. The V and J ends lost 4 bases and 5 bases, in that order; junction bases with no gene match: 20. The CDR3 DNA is TGTGCCAGCAGCCCCCGGACCAGCGGGAGAGGGGTTCTCGAAAACATTCAGTACTTC. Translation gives CASSPRTSGRGVLENIQYF. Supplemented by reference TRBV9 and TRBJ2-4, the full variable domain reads DSGVTQTPKHLITATGQRVTLRCSPRSGDLSVYWYQQSLDQGLQFLIQYYNGEERAKGNILERFSAQQFPDLHSELNLSSLELGDSALYFCASSPRTSGRGVLENIQYFGAGTRLSVL.

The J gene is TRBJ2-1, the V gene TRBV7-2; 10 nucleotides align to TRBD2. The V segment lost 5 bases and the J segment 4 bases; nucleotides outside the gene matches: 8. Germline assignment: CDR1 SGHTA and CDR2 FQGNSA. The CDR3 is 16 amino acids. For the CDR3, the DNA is TGTGCCAGCAGCGCAAATAGCGGGGGGCCTTACAATGAGCAGTTCTTC. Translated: CASSANSGGPYNEQFF.